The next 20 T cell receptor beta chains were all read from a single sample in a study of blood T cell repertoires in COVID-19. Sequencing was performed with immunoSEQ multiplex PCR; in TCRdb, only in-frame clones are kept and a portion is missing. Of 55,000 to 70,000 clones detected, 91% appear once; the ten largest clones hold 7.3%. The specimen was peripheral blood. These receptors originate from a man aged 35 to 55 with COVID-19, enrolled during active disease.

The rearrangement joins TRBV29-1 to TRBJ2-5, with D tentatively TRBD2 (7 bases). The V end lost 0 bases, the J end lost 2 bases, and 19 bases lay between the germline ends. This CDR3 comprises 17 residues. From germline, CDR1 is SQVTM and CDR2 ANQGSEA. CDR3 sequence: CSVEDQRSRGAQETQYF. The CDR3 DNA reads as TGCAGCGTTGAAGATCAACGGTCTCGGGGGGCTCAAGAGACCCAGTACTTC.

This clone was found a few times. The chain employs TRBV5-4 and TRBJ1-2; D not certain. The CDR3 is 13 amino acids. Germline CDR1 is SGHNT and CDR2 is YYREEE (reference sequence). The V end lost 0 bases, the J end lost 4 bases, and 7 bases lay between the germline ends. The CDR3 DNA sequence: TGTGCCAGCAGCTTGGGGGAGGCCTATGGCTACACCTTC. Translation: CASSLGEAYGYTF.

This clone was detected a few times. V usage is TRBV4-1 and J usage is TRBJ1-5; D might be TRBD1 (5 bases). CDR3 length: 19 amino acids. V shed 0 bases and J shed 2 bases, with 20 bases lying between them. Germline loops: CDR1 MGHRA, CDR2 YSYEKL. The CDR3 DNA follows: TGCGCCAGCAGCCAAGATAGAGTGGCGCGGGGCACCGGCAATCAGCCCCAGCATTTT. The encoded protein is CASSQDRVARGTGNQPQHF.

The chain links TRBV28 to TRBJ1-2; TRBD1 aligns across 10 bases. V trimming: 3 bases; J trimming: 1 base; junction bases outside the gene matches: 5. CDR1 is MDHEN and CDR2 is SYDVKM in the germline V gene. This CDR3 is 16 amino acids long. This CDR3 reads CASSLGTGAHNYGYTF. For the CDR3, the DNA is TGTGCCAGCAGTTTGGGGACAGGGGCCCATAACTATGGCTACACCTTC.

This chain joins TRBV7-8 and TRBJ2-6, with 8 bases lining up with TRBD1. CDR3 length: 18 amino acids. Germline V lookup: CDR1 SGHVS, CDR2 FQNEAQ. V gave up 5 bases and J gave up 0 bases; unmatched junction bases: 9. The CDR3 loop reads CASSQTGDGYSGANVLTF. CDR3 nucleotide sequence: TGTGCCAGCAGCCAGACAGGGGACGGTTACTCTGGGGCCAACGTCCTGACTTTC.

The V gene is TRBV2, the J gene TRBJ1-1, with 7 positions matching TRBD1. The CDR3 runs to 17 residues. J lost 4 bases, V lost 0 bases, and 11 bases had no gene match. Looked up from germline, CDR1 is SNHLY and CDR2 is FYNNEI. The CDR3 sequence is CASSEALRAGGSTEAFF. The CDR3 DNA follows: TGTGCCAGCAGTGAAGCGCTTCGGGCAGGGGGGAGCACTGAAGCTTTCTTT.

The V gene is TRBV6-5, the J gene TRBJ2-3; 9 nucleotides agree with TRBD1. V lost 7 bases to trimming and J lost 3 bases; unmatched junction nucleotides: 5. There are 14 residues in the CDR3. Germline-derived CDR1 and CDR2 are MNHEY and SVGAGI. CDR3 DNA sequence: TGTGCCAGCACCGGGACAGGGAGGACAGATACGCAGTATTTT. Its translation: CASTGTGRTDTQYF.

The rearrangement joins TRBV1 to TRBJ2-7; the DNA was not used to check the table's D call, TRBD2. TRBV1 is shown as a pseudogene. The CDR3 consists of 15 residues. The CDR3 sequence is CTSSQQRGAFYEQYF. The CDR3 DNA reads TGCACCAGCAGCCAACAGCGGGGGGCATTTTACGAGCAGTACTTC.

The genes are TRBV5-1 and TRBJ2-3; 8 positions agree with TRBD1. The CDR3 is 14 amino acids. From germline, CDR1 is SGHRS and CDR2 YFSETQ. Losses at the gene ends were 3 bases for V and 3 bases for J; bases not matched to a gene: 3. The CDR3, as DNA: TGCGCCAGCAGCTACGGACAGGGAACAGATACGCAGTATTTT. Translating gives CASSYGQGTDTQYF.

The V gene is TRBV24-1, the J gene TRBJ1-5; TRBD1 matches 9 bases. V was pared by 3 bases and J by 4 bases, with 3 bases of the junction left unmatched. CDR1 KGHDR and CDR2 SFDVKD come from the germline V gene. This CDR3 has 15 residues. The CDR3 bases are TGTGCCACCAGTGATCCGGGACAGGGTAATCAGCCCCAGCATTTT. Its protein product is CATSDPGQGNQPQHF.

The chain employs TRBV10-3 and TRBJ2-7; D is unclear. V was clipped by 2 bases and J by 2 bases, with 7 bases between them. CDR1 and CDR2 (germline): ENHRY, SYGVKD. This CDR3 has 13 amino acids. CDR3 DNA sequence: TGTGCCATCAGTGAGCTGGAGACCTACGAGCAGTACTTC. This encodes CAISELETYEQYF.

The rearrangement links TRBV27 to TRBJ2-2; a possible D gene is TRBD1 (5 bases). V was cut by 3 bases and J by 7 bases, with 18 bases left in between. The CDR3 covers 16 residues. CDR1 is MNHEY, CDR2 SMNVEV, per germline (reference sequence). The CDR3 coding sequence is TGTGCCAGCAGTTTCGGACAACCCCATCGAGTCGGGGAGCTGTTTTTT. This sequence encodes CASSFGQPHRVGELFF.

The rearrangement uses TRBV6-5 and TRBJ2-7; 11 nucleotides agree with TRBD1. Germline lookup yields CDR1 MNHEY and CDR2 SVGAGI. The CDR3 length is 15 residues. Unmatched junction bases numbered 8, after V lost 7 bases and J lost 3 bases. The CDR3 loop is CASILTGQGVYEQYF. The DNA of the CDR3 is TGTGCCAGCATTTTGACGGGACAGGGGGTCTACGAGCAGTACTTC.

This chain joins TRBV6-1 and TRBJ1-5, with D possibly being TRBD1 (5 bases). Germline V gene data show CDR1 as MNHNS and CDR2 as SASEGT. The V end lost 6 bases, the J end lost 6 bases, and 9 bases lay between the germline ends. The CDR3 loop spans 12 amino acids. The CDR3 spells CASSIDSQPQHF. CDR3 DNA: TGTGCCAGCAGCATCGACAGTCAGCCCCAGCATTTT.

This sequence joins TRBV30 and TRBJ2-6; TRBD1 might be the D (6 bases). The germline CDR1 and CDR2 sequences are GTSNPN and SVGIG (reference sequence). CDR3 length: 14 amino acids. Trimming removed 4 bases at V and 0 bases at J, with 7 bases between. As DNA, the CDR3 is TGTGCCTGGAAACAGGGCTCTGGGGCCAACGTCCTGACTTTC. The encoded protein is CAWKQGSGANVLTF.

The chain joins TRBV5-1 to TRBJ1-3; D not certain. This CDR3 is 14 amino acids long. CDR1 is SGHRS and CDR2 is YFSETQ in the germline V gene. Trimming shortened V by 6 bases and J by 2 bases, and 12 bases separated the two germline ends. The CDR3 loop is CASTSGKPGNTIYF. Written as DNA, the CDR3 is TGCGCCAGCACCTCAGGAAAGCCTGGAAACACCATATATTTT.

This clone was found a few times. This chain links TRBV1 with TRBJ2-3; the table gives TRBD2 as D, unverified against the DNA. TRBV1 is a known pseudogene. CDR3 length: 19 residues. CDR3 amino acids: CTSSSRTSGGSLATDTQYF. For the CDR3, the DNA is TGCACCAGCAGCTCCCGGACTAGCGGGGGGTCTCTAGCCACAGATACGCAGTATTTT.

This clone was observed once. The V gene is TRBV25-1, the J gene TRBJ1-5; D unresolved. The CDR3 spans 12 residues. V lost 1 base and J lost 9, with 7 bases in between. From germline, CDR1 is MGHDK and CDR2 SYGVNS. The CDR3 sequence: CASSESGGPQHF. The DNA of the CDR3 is TGTGCCAGCAGTGAATCGGGTGGGCCCCAGCATTTT.

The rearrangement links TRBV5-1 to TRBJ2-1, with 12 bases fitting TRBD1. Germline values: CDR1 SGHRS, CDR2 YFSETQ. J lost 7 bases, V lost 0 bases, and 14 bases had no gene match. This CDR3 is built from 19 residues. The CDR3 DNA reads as TGCGCCAGCAGCTTGGACACTTGGACCCGGGACAGGGGGCATAATGAGCAGTTCTTC. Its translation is CASSLDTWTRDRGHNEQFF.

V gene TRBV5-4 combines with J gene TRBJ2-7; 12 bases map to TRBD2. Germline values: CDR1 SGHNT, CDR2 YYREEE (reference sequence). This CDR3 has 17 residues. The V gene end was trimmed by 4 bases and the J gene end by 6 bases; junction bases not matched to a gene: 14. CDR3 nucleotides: TGTGCCAGCAGCCCTCTAGCGGGGGGGCTCCAGGGTGGCGAGCAGTACTTC. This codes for CASSPLAGGLQGGEQYF. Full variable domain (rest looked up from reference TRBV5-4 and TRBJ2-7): ETGVTQSPTHLIKTRGQQVTLRCSSQSGHNTVSWYQQALGQGPQFIFQYYREEENGRGNFPPRFSGLQFPNYSSELNVNALELDDSALYLCASSPLAGGLQGGEQYFGPGTRLTVT.